This passage covers 4 T cell receptor beta chains from one sample sequenced in a study of human T cells and chemical hapten exposure. MiXCR was run by TCRdb on the RACE reads, yielding one entry per CDR3 protein. There are tens of thousands of distinct CDR3 sequences in the sample; roughly 8.8% occur only once, and roughly 13% lies in the top ten. The time point denotes: pre-sensitization, week 0. Treatment meaning: therapeutic diphenylcyclopropenone sensitization with weekly scalp DPC. The input for sequencing was whole blood, taken in connection with sensitization to the hapten diphenylcyclopropenone (DPC). These receptors came from a woman in her 40s with alopecia areata. Some clones in this sample may be carry-over from other donors' samples.

This clonotype was seen only a few times. The chain carries TRBV20-1 and TRBJ2-7; possibly TRBD1 or TRBD2 for D (5 bases each). From germline, CDR1 is DFQATT and CDR2 SNEGSKA (reference sequence). The CDR3 length is 16 residues. Trimming left V 3 bases short and J 4 bases short, with 22 bases between. The CDR3 is CSARPLPGTGRYEQYF. CDR3 DNA sequence: TGCAGTGCTAGGCCACTCCCCGGGACGGGGCGATACGAGCAGTACTTC.

This clonotype was counted at least ten times. In DNA form, the CDR3 reads TGTGCCAGCAGCTTATCCGGGGATACGCAGTATTTT. Translated, it gives CASSLSGDTQYF. The V call is TRBV7-8, the J call TRBJ2-3; no definite D call. CDR3 size: 12 residues. Germline V gene lookup returns CDR1 SGHVS and CDR2 FQNEAQ. Trimming shortened V by 2 bases and J by 6 bases, and 6 bases separated the two germline ends.

The J gene is TRBJ1-1, the V gene TRBV29-1; D is ambiguous. The CDR3 totals 11 residues. Trimming took off 3 bases at V and 2 bases at J, with 4 bases between the two ends. CDR1 and CDR2 (germline): SQVTM, ANQGSEA. For the CDR3, the DNA is TGCAGCGTTGAGCTTAACACTGAAGCTTTCTTT. As protein: CSVELNTEAFF.

This clonotype appeared a few times. DNA for the CDR3: TGCGCCAGCAGCCAAGATCCTGGAGGGGCCAGCTATGGCTACACCTTC. Amino acid sequence: CASSQDPGGASYGYTF. The rearrangement links TRBV4-1 to TRBJ1-2; a possible D gene is TRBD1 (5 bases). The CDR3 sequence is 16 residues long. V lost 0 bases and J 4 bases, leaving 15 bases between the germline ends. The germline gives CDR1 MGHRA, CDR2 YSYEKL.